One and the same sample provided the 26 T cell receptor beta chains below, sequenced in a study of identical twins. TCRdb reanalysed the 5' RACE reads using MiXCR and keeps one entry per CDR3 protein. The sample has about 520,000 distinct CDR3 sequences, 20% to 25% seen once; the top ten hold 0.91%. These records were also assigned to another study, of T cells expressing NK-cell markers.

Sequenced input: CD4+ T cells sorted from blood. The source is a woman aged 18-35 years in good health.

The chain is built from TRBV3-1 and TRBJ1-2, with a weak D call TRBD1 (5 bases). The germline V gene has CDR1 LGHDT and CDR2 YNNKEL (reference sequence). Trimming took off 4 bases at V and 10 bases at J, with 19 bases between the two ends. The CDR3 extends over 14 amino acids. CDR3 amino acids: CASSLRHGAEHYTF. The CDR3 nucleotides read TGTGCCAGCAGCCTACGACACGGGGCTGAGCACTACACCTTC.

This clonotype has just a few counts. The rearrangement links TRBV20-1 to TRBJ2-1; 9 bases align to TRBD2. Trimming removed 6 bases from V and 6 bases from J; junction bases left unmatched: 12. The CDR3 covers 15 residues. Germline lookup yields CDR1 DFQATT and CDR2 SNEGSKA (reference sequence). The CDR3 coding sequence is TGCAGTGCGGACGGAGCGGGAGGTATGGGCAATGAGCAGTTCTTC. Translating it yields CSADGAGGMGNEQFF.

This clonotype was picked up a small number of times. The V and J genes are TRBV20-1 and TRBJ1-1, with a possible D match to TRBD1 (5 bases). The CDR3 spans 12 residues. The germline gives CDR1 DFQATT, CDR2 SNEGSKA (reference sequence). Trimming cost V 5 bases and J 8 bases, with 15 bases left between them. The DNA of the CDR3 is TGCAGTGCTCGCCGGGACGGGGAAGAAGCTTTCTTT. Protein sequence: CSARRDGEEAFF.

This sequence joins TRBV29-1 and TRBJ1-1, with 8 bases fitting TRBD1. V dropped 5 bases and J dropped 4; count of bases not matched to a gene: 9. This CDR3 is built from 14 residues. Germline CDR1 and CDR2: SQVTM and ANQGSEA. The CDR3 DNA reads TGCAGCGTTTTTTTCCAGGGGGCAAGCACTGAAGCTTTCTTT. This codes for CSVFFQGASTEAFF.

This chain joins TRBV7-9 and TRBJ2-3; 7 bases match TRBD2. Germline values: CDR1 SEHNR, CDR2 FQNEAQ (reference sequence). V lost 11 bases to trimming and J lost 4 bases; unmatched junction nucleotides: 9. There are 13 residues in the CDR3. The CDR3 coding sequence is TGTGCCCTGGGGGGGTTTGGGGCAGATACGCAGTATTTT. This encodes CALGGFGADTQYF.

The chain combines TRBV9 with TRBJ2-1, with 16 bases aligning to TRBD2. Germline trimming cut 4 bases from V and 8 bases from J; bases unmatched to any gene: 6. Germline CDR1 SGDLS, CDR2 YYNGEE. This CDR3 has 16 amino acids. CDR3 in DNA: TGTGCCAGCAGCCCGCTGGGACTAGCGGGAGGGGATGAGCAGTTCTTC. Its protein product is CASSPLGLAGGDEQFF.

The J gene is TRBJ2-5, the V gene TRBV5-4; unclear D gene. The CDR3 totals 14 residues. V was pared by 4 bases and J by 2 bases, with 12 bases between. The germline CDR1 and CDR2 sequences are SGHNT and YYREEE (reference sequence). CDR3 sequence (DNA): TGTGCCAGCAGCCACCTTGTGCGGCAAGAGACCCAGTACTTC. Protein product: CASSHLVRQETQYF.

Details on this clonotype: A much larger clone differs by one base, so this may be a read error. The chain employs TRBV12-3 or TRBV12-4 and TRBJ2-4; the D gene is possibly TRBD2 (6 bases). The CDR3 runs 16 residues. CDR3 residues: CVSSLEPGRAKNIQYF. In DNA, the CDR3 is TGTGTCAGCAGTTTAGAACCAGGGAGGGCCAAAAACATTCAGTACTTC.

This chain uses TRBV9 with TRBJ2-2; no definite D call. The CDR3 is made up of 16 amino acids. Trimming took 0 bases from V and 4 from J, leaving 13 bases between them. The germline V gene has CDR1 SGDLS and CDR2 YYNGEE. This CDR3 is CASSVDRAKATGELFF. CDR3 DNA: TGTGCCAGCAGCGTAGATAGGGCCAAGGCCACCGGGGAGCTGTTTTTT.

The gene calls are TRBV4-2 and TRBJ1-2; TRBD1 matches at 7 bases. This CDR3 has 14 amino acids. V dropped 0 bases and J dropped 4; count of bases not matched to a gene: 2. Germline V gene lookup returns CDR1 LGHNA and CDR2 YNFKEQ. CDR3 nucleotides: TGTGCCAGCAGCCAAGAGGGACAGATCTATGGCTACACCTTC. Protein: CASSQEGQIYGYTF.

This clonotype was observed a few times. The J gene is TRBJ2-2, the V gene TRBV7-6; 9 nucleotides agree with TRBD2. V shed 5 bases, J shed 5 bases, and the junction held 6 bases outside the gene matches. This CDR3 has 15 residues. Germline values: CDR1 SGHVS, CDR2 FNYEAQ. Written as DNA, the CDR3 is TGTGCCAGCAGCCCTAGCGGGATCAGAACCGGGGAGCTGTTTTTT. Translating it yields CASSPSGIRTGELFF. The whole variable domain, filled in from reference TRBV7-6 and TRBJ2-2, reads GAGVSQSPRYKVTKRGQDVALRCDPISGHVSLYWYRQALGQGPEFLTYFNYEAQQDKSGLPNDRFSAERPEGSISTLTIQRTEQRDSAMYRCASSPSGIRTGELFFGEGSRLTVL.

This clonotype was detected only a few times. The CDR3 sequence is CASSSQGFHYGYTF. The DNA for the CDR3 is TGTGCCAGCAGTTCTCAGGGTTTCCACTATGGCTACACCTTC. The chain is built from TRBV12-3 or TRBV12-4 and TRBJ1-2; possibly TRBD1 for D (5 bases). The CDR3 has 14 residues. Trimming pared 4 bases from V and 3 bases from J, leaving 12 bases between.

The rearrangement links TRBV4-2 to TRBJ2-1, with 10 bases matching TRBD1. Germline V gives CDR1 LGHNA, CDR2 YNFKEQ. Trimming at V came to 6 bases and at J to 8 bases, leaving 10 bases not matched to a gene. The CDR3 runs 15 residues. CDR3: CASRHGMGQGYEQFF. DNA for the CDR3: TGTGCCAGCAGACACGGTATGGGACAGGGGTATGAGCAGTTCTTC.

The V gene is TRBV29-1, the J gene TRBJ2-3; 11 bases line up with TRBD2. The V gene's germline CDR1 is SQVTM and CDR2 ANQGSEA. V dropped 2 bases and J dropped 2; count of bases not matched to a gene: 3. The CDR3 covers 15 residues. The CDR3 loop is CSVERLAGHTDTQYF. The CDR3 nucleotides read TGCAGCGTTGAAAGACTAGCGGGACACACAGATACGCAGTATTTT.

The chain has TRBV12-3 or TRBV12-4 and TRBJ2-1, with 8 bases fitting TRBD1. V trimming: 2 bases; J trimming: 12 bases; junction bases outside the gene matches: 12. The CDR3 spans 15 residues. The CDR3 protein is CASSLIGTGGMGQFF. The CDR3, as DNA: TGTGCCAGCAGTTTAATAGGGACAGGTGGGATGGGGCAGTTCTTC.

A few counts support this clonotype. This rearrangement joins TRBV18 to TRBJ1-5, with D tentatively TRBD1 (5 bases). The CDR3 has 13 residues. CDR1 and CDR2 from the germline V gene are KGHSH and LQKENI. The V and J ends lost 2 bases and 7 bases respectively, with 9 bases between them. In nucleotides, the CDR3 is TGTGCCAGCTCACCAAGGGACGACCAGCCCCAGCATTTT. Protein product: CASSPRDDQPQHF.

The chain uses TRBV20-1 and TRBJ2-5, with D unclear. Germline assignment: CDR1 DFQATT and CDR2 SNEGSKA (reference sequence). Trimming left V 1 base short and J 3 bases short, with 15 bases between. The CDR3 consists of 15 residues. The CDR3 coding sequence is TGCAGTGCTAGAGGGCGGTGGCCCGTCAAAGAGACCCAGTACTTC. It encodes CSARGRWPVKETQYF.

Ten or more counts support this clonotype. CDR3 amino acids: CASTRGRGNEQYF. The CDR3 DNA is TGTGCCAGCACACGGGGGCGGGGGAACGAGCAGTACTTC. This chain uses TRBV6-1 with TRBJ2-7; D may be TRBD2 (7 bases). The CDR3 totals 13 residues. The germline gives CDR1 MNHNS, CDR2 SASEGT. Trimming left V 7 bases short and J 5 bases short, with 15 bases between.

V and J are TRBV29-1 and TRBJ1-1; weak D call: TRBD1 (6 bases). Trimming took off 4 bases at V and 4 bases at J, with 13 bases between the two ends. This CDR3 has 13 residues. Germline assignment: CDR1 SQVTM and CDR2 ANQGSEA. The CDR3 loop is CSVVAGVSTEAFF. Written as DNA, the CDR3 is TGCAGCGTTGTTGCAGGGGTGAGCACTGAAGCTTTCTTT.

The chain carries TRBV27 and TRBJ2-4; 8 bases agree with TRBD1. The trim removed 6 bases at V and 7 bases at J, leaving 11 bases unmatched. Germline CDR1 MNHEY, CDR2 SMNVEV (reference sequence). This CDR3 is 15 amino acids long. In DNA, the CDR3 is TGTGCCAGCAGCTCTCTTCAGGGGGCTCGGAACATTCAGTACTTC. Residues: CASSSLQGARNIQYF.

This clonotype has a handful of counts. The V call is TRBV5-1, the J call TRBJ1-2, with TRBD1 identical over 7 bases. This CDR3 is built from 14 residues. The junction had 9 bases not matched to a gene; V was cut back by 4 bases and J by 6 bases. Germline V gives CDR1 SGHRS, CDR2 YFSETQ. The CDR3 DNA reads as TGCGCCAGCAGCCCCCTAACAGGGGCCCATGGCTACACCTTC. It is translated as CASSPLTGAHGYTF.

Only a few counts were recorded for this clonotype. This chain connects TRBV4-3 to TRBJ2-3, with 11 bases that match TRBD2. CDR3 length: 14 amino acids. Germline assignment: CDR1 LGHNA and CDR2 YSLEER. The V and J ends lost 4 bases and 5 bases, in that order; junction bases with no gene match: 2. The CDR3 loop reads CASSRGLAGDTQYF. The CDR3 DNA reads as TGCGCCAGCAGCCGAGGACTAGCGGGAGATACGCAGTATTTT.

A remark on this clonotype: Relative to the germline gene, one junction end is altered; a read error may explain this. The V gene is TRBV15, the J gene TRBJ2-5; D might be TRBD1 or TRBD2, each matching 5 bases. Germline V gene sequence: CDR1 LNHNV, CDR2 YYDKDF (reference sequence). The CDR3 runs to 12 residues. CDR3 DNA sequence: TGTGCCACCAGCAGAGATCAAGGGGACGGCCACTTC. Its protein product is CATSRDQGDGHF.

This clonotype was counted between two and nine times. The chain links TRBV29-1 to TRBJ2-7, with 7 bases aligning to TRBD1. The junction had 7 bases not matched to a gene; V was cut back by 7 bases and J by 4 bases. The germline V gene has CDR1 SQVTM and CDR2 ANQGSEA. This CDR3 has 12 residues. The CDR3 DNA sequence: TGCAGCGCCCAGGACAGGTTGTACGAGCAGTACTTC. It codes for CSAQDRLYEQYF.

The chain joins TRBV12-3 or TRBV12-4 to TRBJ1-1, with D unresolved. V was cut by 8 bases and J by 3 bases, with 7 bases left in between. The CDR3 totals 11 residues. The CDR3 bases are TGTGCCAGCGGCCTGTACACTGAAGCTTTCTTT. It encodes CASGLYTEAFF.

This chain joins TRBV5-4 and TRBJ2-2; D might be TRBD1 or TRBD2, each matching 5 bases. Per germline, CDR1 SGHNT and CDR2 YYREEE (reference sequence). Trimming left V 0 bases short and J 0 bases short, with 12 bases between. The CDR3 consists of 17 residues. In DNA, the CDR3 is TGTGCCAGCAGCTTGGGCCCCGGGACCACGAACACCGGGGAGCTGTTTTTT. Protein product: CASSLGPGTTNTGELFF.